This T cell receptor beta chain emerged from a study of regulatory T cells in long-lasting Graves disease. Time point given: newly diagnosed GD, antithyroid drugs for less than 3 months. PBMC RNA served as the TCR library source. A note on this clonotype: Its antigen is unknown.

Whole-study findings and limits: Accuracy was perhaps lowered by the small sample size. Persistent disease was associated with favored TRBV28 usage and with favored use of TRBJ1-2 and TRBJ2-5.

To make TCR beta libraries, researchers used iRepertoire HTBI primers and Arm-PCR of CDR3 regions. One entry per CDR3 protein results from TCRdb running MiXCR on the multiplex PCR reads. Of fewer than 350,000 distinct CDR3 sequences in the sample, about a sixth were seen once. The CDR3 sequence is 14 residues long. The trim removed 4 bases at V and 3 bases at J, leaving 6 bases unmatched. CDR1 and CDR2 from the germline V gene are SGHRS and YFSETQ. V usage is TRBV5-1 and J usage is TRBJ2-5; TRBD1 matches 7 bases. The input for sequencing was peripheral blood mononuclear cells (PBMCs), taken at new diagnosis, from a patient treated with antithyroid drugs. The sequence came from a female donor with Graves disease. CDR3 amino acids: CASSPSGTEETQYF. CDR3 in DNA: TGCGCCAGCAGCCCCTCCGGGACAGAAGAGACCCAGTACTTC.